This paragraph reports one TCR beta chain. Clones were read by immunoSEQ multiplex PCR, and TCRdb kept only the in-frame ones, dropping some. The sample has some 510,000 clones, less than 85% seen once. This sample was included in a study of shared clonotypes between healthy human individuals. CDR1 and CDR2 (germline): SGHVS, FQNEAQ. V trimming: 4 bases; J trimming: 6 bases; junction bases outside the gene matches: 6. This CDR3 is built from 14 residues. This chain joins TRBV7-8 and TRBJ2-1; TRBD1 aligns across 7 bases. Sequenced sample: PBMCs. This clonotype was sampled from a woman aged 40 to 55 in good health. Some clones in this sample may be carry-over from other donors' samples. The CDR3 loop is CASSSDRDVNEQFF. CDR3 sequence (DNA): TGTGCCAGCAGCTCCGACAGGGACGTCAATGAGCAGTTCTTC.